Each of the 14 T cell receptor beta chains below was sequenced from the same sample in a study of cytotoxic CD8 clonotypes in ibrutinib-treated CLL. Only in-frame clones appear in the TCRdb table, and some are missing; sequencing was by immunoSEQ multiplex PCR. The repertoire holds about 200,000 clones, nearly 80% seen once, with about 10% in the top ten. Specimen: PBMCs, collected after 12 months of ibrutinib treatment. All receptors come from a human donor with chronic lymphocytic leukemia.

J is TRBJ2-5 and V is TRBV14; 9 bases are shared with TRBD2. The germline gives CDR1 SGHDN, CDR2 FVKESK. The CDR3 is 18 residues long. V shed 0 bases, J shed 7 bases, and the junction held 15 bases outside the gene matches. The CDR3 sequence is CASSQEGSSGVVGGTQYF. For the CDR3, the DNA is TGTGCCAGCAGCCAAGAGGGATCTAGCGGGGTGGTGGGCGGGACCCAGTACTTC. Based on the CDR3 plus reference TRBV14 and TRBJ2-5, the full variable domain is EAGVTQFPSHSVIEKGQTVTLRCDPISGHDNLYWYRRVMGKEIKFLLHFVKESKQDESGMPNNRFLAERTGGTYSTLKVQPAELEDSGVYFCASSQEGSSGVVGGTQYFGPGTRLLVL.

This clone showed up just a few times. The chain is built from TRBV6-6 and TRBJ2-7; TRBD1 aligns across 8 bases. The germline V gene encodes CDR1 MNHNY and CDR2 SVGAGI (reference sequence). CDR3 size: 14 residues. V shed 5 bases and J 4 bases; nucleotides not matched to a gene: 7. The CDR3 DNA sequence: TGTGCCAGCAGTACCCAGGGGGCGAGGTACGAGCAGTACTTC. This sequence encodes CASSTQGARYEQYF.

The V gene is TRBV5-6, the J gene TRBJ1-2; D gene uncertain. Trimming shortened V by 6 bases and J by 2 bases, and 17 bases separated the two germline ends. This CDR3 is built from 15 residues. CDR1 is SGHDT, CDR2 YYEEEE, per germline. Written as DNA, the CDR3 is TGTGCCAGCATCGTGGCCCAGGAAAAGAACTATGGCTACACCTTC. The encoded protein is CASIVAQEKNYGYTF.

The chain has TRBV18 and TRBJ2-5; D is undetermined. Per germline, CDR1 KGHSH and CDR2 LQKENI. The CDR3 contains 13 residues. Trimming pared 3 bases from V and 0 bases from J, leaving 5 bases between. CDR3 in amino acids: CASSPANQETQYF. As DNA, the CDR3 is TGTGCCAGCTCACCGGCCAACCAAGAGACCCAGTACTTC. The variable domain in full, completed from reference TRBV18 and TRBJ2-5, reads NAGVMQNPRHLVRRRGQEARLRCSPMKGHSHVYWYRQLPEEGLKFMVYLQKENIIDESGMPKERFSAEFPKEGPSILRIQQVVRGDSAAYFCASSPANQETQYFGPGTRLLVL.

V usage is TRBV19 and J usage is TRBJ2-5; 8 nucleotides match TRBD2. The V gene's germline CDR1 is LNHDA and CDR2 SQIVND (reference sequence). The CDR3 extends over 13 amino acids. The ends lost 3 bases at V and 4 bases at J; junction bases unmatched: 1. The CDR3 is CASSIGRAETQYF. CDR3 nucleotides: TGTGCCAGTAGTATCGGGAGGGCAGAGACCCAGTACTTC.

V and J are TRBV30 and TRBJ1-6; 8 nucleotides align to TRBD1. V dropped 4 bases and J dropped 2; count of bases not matched to a gene: 10. The CDR3 has 17 residues. Germline lookup yields CDR1 GTSNPN and CDR2 SVGIG (reference sequence). The DNA for the CDR3 is TGTGCCTGGAATTTAATAACAGGGGGTCCCTATAATTCACCCCTCCACTTT. The encoded protein is CAWNLITGGPYNSPLHF. The variable domain in full, with the rest retrieved from reference TRBV30 and TRBJ1-6, is SQTIHQWPATLVQPVGSPLSLECTVEGTSNPNLYWYRQAAGRGLQLLFYSVGIGQISSEVPQNLSASRPQDRQFILSSKKLLLSDSGFYLCAWNLITGGPYNSPLHFGNGTRLTVT.

The rearrangement links TRBV18 to TRBJ1-1, with D possibly being TRBD1 (6 bases). CDR3 length: 15 residues. Trimming pared 5 bases from V and 5 bases from J, leaving 18 bases between. From germline, CDR1 is KGHSH and CDR2 LQKENI. CDR3 amino acids: CASSYIKGGLTEAFF. Here the CDR3 DNA reads TGTGCCAGCTCATACATCAAGGGGGGGCTAACTGAAGCTTTCTTT.

This clone has only one observation. The chain recombines TRBV4-1 with TRBJ2-7, with a possible D match to TRBD2 (5 bases). The CDR3 totals 14 residues. Looked up from germline, CDR1 is MGHRA and CDR2 is YSYEKL. Trimming removed 2 bases from V and 6 bases from J, with 14 bases in between. In DNA, the CDR3 is TGCGCCAGCAGCCAACAGACTACTATCCCCGAGCAGTACTTC. Amino acids: CASSQQTTIPEQYF.

The J gene is TRBJ1-4, the V gene TRBV29-1; D remains unclear. Trimming left V 5 bases short and J 6 bases short, with 10 bases between. Germline loops: CDR1 SQVTM, CDR2 ANQGSEA. This CDR3 has 12 residues. CDR3 in amino acids: CSVSGTDEKLFF. The DNA for the CDR3 is TGCAGCGTTTCCGGTACTGATGAAAAACTGTTTTTT.

CDR3 sequence reads: CASSLGQEGYTF. As DNA, the CDR3 is TGTGCCAGCAGCTTAGGGCAGGAAGGCTACACCTTC. This chain connects TRBV7-3 to TRBJ1-2; no clear D gene. The CDR3 loop spans 12 amino acids. V shed 2 bases and J shed 8 bases, with 9 bases lying between them. Germline V gene data show CDR1 as SGHTA and CDR2 as FQGTGA. Using reference TRBV7-3 and TRBJ1-2 for the parts outside the CDR3, the full variable domain is GAGVSQTPSNKVTEKGKYVELRCDPISGHTALYWYRQSLGQGPEFLIYFQGTGAADDSGLPNDRFFAVRPEGSVSTLKIQRTERGDSAVYLCASSLGQEGYTFGSGTRLTVV.

This chain joins TRBV27 and TRBJ2-7; the D gene is possibly TRBD1 (6 bases). The CDR3 loop spans 13 amino acids. Germline CDR1 MNHEY, CDR2 SMNVEV (reference sequence). Trimming shortened V by 3 bases and J by 4 bases, and 10 bases separated the two germline ends. CDR3 residues: CASSFGDTYEQYF. CDR3 sequence (DNA): TGTGCCAGCAGTTTCGGGGACACTTACGAGCAGTACTTC.

This chain joins TRBV28 and TRBJ2-3; 13 bases are shared with TRBD2. The germline V gene encodes CDR1 MDHEN and CDR2 SYDVKM. Trimming cost V 5 bases and J 11 bases; bases outside gene matches: 13. This CDR3 is built from 16 residues. CDR3 DNA: TGTGCCAGCAGTCCCCGACTAGCGGGAGGCCCCTTGGGGCAGTATTTT. This translates into CASSPRLAGGPLGQYF.

V gene TRBV7-6 combines with J gene TRBJ2-3; perhaps D is TRBD1 or TRBD2 (5 bases each). The V gene's germline CDR1 is SGHVS and CDR2 FNYEAQ. This CDR3 region has 15 residues. V was trimmed by 5 bases and J by 4 bases, leaving 16 bases between them. Written as DNA, the CDR3 is TGTGCCAGCAGCACGGCCGGGACCATGGCAGATACGCAGTATTTT. This gives the protein CASSTAGTMADTQYF. The variable domain in full, with the rest retrieved from reference TRBV7-6 and TRBJ2-3, is GAGVSQSPRYKVTKRGQDVALRCDPISGHVSLYWYRQALGQGPEFLTYFNYEAQQDKSGLPNDRFSAERPEGSISTLTIQRTEQRDSAMYRCASSTAGTMADTQYFGPGTRLTVL.

V is TRBV11-2 and J is TRBJ2-7; TRBD1 aligns across 12 bases. CDR3 length: 17 residues. Trimming at V came to 5 bases and at J to 4 bases, leaving 12 bases not matched to a gene. In germline, CDR1 is SGHAT, CDR2 FQNNGV. The CDR3 reads CASSMIRGTGGRYEQYF. DNA of the CDR3: TGTGCCAGCAGCATGATACGGGGGACAGGGGGCAGGTACGAGCAGTACTTC. Together with reference TRBV11-2 and TRBJ2-7, the CDR3 gives the full variable domain: EAGVAQSPRYKIIEKRQSVAFWCNPISGHATLYWYQQILGQGPKLLIQFQNNGVVDDSQLPKDRFSAERLKGVDSTLKIQPAKLEDSAVYLCASSMIRGTGGRYEQYFGPGTRLTVT.